The following is a T cell receptor (beta chain) sequence with its context. What it binds is unknown. Here immunoSEQ multiplex PCR was the method, and the copy in TCRdb shows in-frame clones only, minus some. The table has under 70,000 clones, around 90% seen once. V gave up 5 bases and J gave up 0 bases; unmatched junction bases: 0. Germline CDR1 is MDHEN and CDR2 is SYDVKM. This CDR3 comprises 13 residues. This record belongs to a study of T cell responses to AZD1222 COVID-19 vaccine. Study results and caveats: Along spike, vaccine-associated CD4 TCRs were found throughout, with dominance at 160-218 and 743-854. Without day 14 samples, only post-peak T cell repertoires were studied. In the spike-specific TCR repertoire, nearly half reportedly target unmutated variant regions.

This chain uses TRBV28 with TRBJ1-2; 7 bases map to TRBD1. The origin of this receptor is an adult who received the AZD1222 COVID-19 vaccine. The specimen was peripheral blood, collected 28 days after the second AZD1222 dose. CDR3 amino acids: CASSQGANYGYTF. The CDR3 bases are TGTGCCAGCAGTCAGGGGGCTAACTATGGCTACACCTTC.